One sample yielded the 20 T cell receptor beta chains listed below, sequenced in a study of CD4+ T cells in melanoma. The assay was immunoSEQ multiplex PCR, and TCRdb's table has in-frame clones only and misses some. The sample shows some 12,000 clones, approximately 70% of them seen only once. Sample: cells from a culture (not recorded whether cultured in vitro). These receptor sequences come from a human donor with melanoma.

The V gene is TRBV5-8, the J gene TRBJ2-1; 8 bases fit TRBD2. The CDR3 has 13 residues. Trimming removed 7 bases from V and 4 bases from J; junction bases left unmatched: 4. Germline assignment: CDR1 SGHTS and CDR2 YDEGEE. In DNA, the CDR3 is TGTGCCAGCTGGCGGGGGGAATACAATGAGCAGTTCTTC. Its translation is CASWRGEYNEQFF.

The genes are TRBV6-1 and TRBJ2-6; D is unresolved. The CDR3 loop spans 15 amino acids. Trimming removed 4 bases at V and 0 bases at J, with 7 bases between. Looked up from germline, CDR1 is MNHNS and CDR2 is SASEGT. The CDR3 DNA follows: TGTGCCAGCAGTGTGATTAGCTCTGGGGCCAACGTCCTGACTTTC. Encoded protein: CASSVISSGANVLTF.

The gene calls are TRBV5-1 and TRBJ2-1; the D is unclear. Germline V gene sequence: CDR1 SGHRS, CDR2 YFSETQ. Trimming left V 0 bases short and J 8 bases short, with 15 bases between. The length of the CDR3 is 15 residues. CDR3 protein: CASSLVRFGVHEQFF. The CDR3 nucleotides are TGCGCCAGCAGCTTGGTTCGATTTGGGGTCCATGAGCAGTTCTTC.

The DNA of the CDR3 is TGTGCCAGCTCACCCGCAGGACAGGGGAGCACTGAAGCTTTCTTT. It encodes CASSPAGQGSTEAFF. The rearrangement uses TRBV18 and TRBJ1-1; 9 bases are shared with TRBD1. Losses at the gene ends were 3 bases for V and 4 bases for J; bases not matched to a gene: 6. The CDR3 loop spans 15 amino acids. CDR1 and CDR2 from the germline V gene are KGHSH and LQKENI.

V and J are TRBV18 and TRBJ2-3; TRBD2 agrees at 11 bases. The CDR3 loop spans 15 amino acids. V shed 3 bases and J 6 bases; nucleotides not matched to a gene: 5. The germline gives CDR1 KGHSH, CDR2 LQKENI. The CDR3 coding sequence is TGTGCCAGCTCACCCGCTAGCGGGGGGAAGGATACGCAGTATTTT. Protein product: CASSPASGGKDTQYF.

CDR3 protein: CASSVVSGGISYNEQFF. CDR3 in DNA: TGTGCCAGCAGCGTAGTGTCGGGGGGGATCTCCTACAATGAGCAGTTCTTC. This rearrangement joins TRBV9 to TRBJ2-1; 8 nucleotides align to TRBD2. From germline, CDR1 is SGDLS and CDR2 YYNGEE. The V gene end was trimmed by 0 bases and the J gene end by 0 bases; junction bases not matched to a gene: 5. The CDR3 contains 17 residues.

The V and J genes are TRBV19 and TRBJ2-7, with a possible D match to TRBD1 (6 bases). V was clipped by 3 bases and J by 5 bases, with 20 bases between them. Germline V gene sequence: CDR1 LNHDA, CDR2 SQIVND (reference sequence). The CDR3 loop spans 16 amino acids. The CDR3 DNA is TGTGCCAGTAGTATGTTTTCAGGGGAGATCCGGAACGAGCAGTACTTC. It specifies CASSMFSGEIRNEQYF.

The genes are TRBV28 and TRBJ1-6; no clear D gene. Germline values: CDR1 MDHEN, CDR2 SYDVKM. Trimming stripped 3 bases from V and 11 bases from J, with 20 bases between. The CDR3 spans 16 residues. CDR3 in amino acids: CASSLVMGNGRAPLHF. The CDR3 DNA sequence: TGTGCCAGCAGTTTGGTAATGGGGAATGGGCGGGCACCCCTCCACTTT.

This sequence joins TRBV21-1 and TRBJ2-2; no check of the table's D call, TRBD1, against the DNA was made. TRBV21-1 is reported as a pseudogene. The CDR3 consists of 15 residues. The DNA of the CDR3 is TGTGCCAGCAGCACGGGACAGTCGAACACCGGGGAGCTGTTTTTT. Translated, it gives CASSTGQSNTGELFF.

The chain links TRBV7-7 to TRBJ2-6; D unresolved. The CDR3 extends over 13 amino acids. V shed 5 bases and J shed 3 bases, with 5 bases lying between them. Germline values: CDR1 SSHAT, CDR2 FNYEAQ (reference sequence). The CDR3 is CASSPFGANVLTF. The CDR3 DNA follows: TGTGCCAGCAGCCCGTTTGGGGCCAACGTCCTGACTTTC.

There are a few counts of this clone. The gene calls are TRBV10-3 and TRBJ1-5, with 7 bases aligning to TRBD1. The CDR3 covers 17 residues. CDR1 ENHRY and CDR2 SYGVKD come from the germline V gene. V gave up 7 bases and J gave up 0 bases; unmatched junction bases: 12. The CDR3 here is CAITYRDRQYSNQPQHF. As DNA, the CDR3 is TGTGCCATCACCTACAGGGACAGACAATATAGCAATCAGCCCCAGCATTTT.

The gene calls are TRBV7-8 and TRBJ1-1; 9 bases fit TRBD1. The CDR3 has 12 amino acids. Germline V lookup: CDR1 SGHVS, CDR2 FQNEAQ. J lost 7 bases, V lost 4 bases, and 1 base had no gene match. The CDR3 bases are TGTGCCAGCAGCTCGGGACAGGGTGAAGCTTTCTTT. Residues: CASSSGQGEAFF. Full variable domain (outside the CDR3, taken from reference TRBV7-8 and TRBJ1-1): GAGVSQSPRYKVAKRGQDVALRCDPISGHVSLFWYQQALGQGPEFLTYFQNEAQLDKSGLPSDRFFAERPEGSVSTLKIQRTQQEDSAVYLCASSSGQGEAFFGQGTRLTVV.

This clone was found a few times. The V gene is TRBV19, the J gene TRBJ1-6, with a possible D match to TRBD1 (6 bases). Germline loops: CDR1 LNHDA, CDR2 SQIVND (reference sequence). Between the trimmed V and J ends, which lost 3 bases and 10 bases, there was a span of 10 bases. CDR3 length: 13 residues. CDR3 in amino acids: CASSINRESPLHF. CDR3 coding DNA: TGTGCCAGTAGTATCAACAGGGAGTCACCCCTCCACTTT.

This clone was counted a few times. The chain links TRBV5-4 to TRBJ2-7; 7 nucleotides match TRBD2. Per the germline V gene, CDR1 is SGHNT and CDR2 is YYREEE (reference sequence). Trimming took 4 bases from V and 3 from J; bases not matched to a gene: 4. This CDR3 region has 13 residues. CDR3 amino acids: CASSRGVGYEQYF. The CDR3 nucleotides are TGTGCCAGCAGCCGGGGGGTCGGCTACGAGCAGTACTTC.

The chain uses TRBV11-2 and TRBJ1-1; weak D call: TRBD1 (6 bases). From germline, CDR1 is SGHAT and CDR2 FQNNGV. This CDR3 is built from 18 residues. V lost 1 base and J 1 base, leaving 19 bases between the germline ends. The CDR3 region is CASSLVLGKGVSNTEAFF. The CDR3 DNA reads TGTGCCAGCAGCTTAGTTCTGGGTAAGGGGGTATCGAACACTGAAGCTTTCTTT.

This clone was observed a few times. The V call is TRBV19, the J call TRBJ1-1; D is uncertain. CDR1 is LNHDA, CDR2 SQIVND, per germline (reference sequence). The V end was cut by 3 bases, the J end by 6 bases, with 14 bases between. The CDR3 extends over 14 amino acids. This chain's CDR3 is CASSILGSIPEAFF. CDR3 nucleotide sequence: TGTGCCAGTAGTATCTTAGGGTCTATCCCTGAAGCTTTCTTT. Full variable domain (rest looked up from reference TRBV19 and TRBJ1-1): DGGITQSPKYLFRKEGQNVTLSCEQNLNHDAMYWYRQDPGQGLRLIYYSQIVNDFQKGDIAEGYSVSREKKESFPLTVTSAQKNPTAFYLCASSILGSIPEAFFGQGTRLTVV.

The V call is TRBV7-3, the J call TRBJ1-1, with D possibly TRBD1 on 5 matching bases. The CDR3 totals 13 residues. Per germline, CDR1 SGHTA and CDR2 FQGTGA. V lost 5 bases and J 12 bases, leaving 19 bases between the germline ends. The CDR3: CASSPGAAPGTFF. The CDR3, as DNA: TGTGCCAGCAGCCCTGGGGCAGCTCCTGGGACTTTCTTT.

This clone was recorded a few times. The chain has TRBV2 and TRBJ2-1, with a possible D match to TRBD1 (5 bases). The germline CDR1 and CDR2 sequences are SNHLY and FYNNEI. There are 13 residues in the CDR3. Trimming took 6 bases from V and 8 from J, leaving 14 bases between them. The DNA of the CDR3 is TGTGCCAGCAGAGGGGCCGTCGTCGATGAGCAGTTCTTC. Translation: CASRGAVVDEQFF.

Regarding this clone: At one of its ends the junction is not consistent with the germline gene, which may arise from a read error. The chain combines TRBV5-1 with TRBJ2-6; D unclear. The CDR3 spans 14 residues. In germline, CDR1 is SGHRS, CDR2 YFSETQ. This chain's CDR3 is CASTLGSGANVLTF. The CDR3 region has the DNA TGCGCCAGCACCTTGGGGTCTGGGGCCAACGTCCTGACTTTC.

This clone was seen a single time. The CDR3 is CASSLSELRANTGELFF. The CDR3 nucleotides read TGTGCCAGCAGCTTATCCGAATTGAGGGCGAACACCGGGGAGCTGTTTTTT. This sequence joins TRBV7-3 and TRBJ2-2; perhaps TRBD2 as D (5 bases). Looked up from germline, CDR1 is SGHTA and CDR2 is FQGTGA. The length of the CDR3 is 17 residues. V was clipped by 2 bases and J by 0 bases, with 13 bases between them.